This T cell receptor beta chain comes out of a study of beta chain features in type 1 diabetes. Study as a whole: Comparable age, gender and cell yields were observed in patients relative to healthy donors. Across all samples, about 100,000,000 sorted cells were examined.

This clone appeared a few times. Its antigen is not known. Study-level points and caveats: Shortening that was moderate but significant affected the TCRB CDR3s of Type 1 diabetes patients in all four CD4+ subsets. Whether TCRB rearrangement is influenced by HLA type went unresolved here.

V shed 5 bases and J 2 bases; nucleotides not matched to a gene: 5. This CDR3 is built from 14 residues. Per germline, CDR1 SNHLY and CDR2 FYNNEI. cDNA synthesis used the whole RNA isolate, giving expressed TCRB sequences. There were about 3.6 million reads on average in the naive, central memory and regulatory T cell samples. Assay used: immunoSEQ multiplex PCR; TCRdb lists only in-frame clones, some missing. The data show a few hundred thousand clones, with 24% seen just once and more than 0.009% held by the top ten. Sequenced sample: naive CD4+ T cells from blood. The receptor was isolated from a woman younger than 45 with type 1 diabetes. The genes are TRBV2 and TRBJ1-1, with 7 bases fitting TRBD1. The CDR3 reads CASSSTGSNTEAFF. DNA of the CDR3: TGTGCCAGCAGTTCGACAGGGAGTAACACTGAAGCTTTCTTT.